The 31 T cell receptor beta chains given below trace back to one sample, sequenced in a study of blood T cell repertoires in COVID-19. Assay: immunoSEQ multiplex PCR; the TCRdb copy retains only in-frame clones and omits some. The data hold some 380,000 clones, with around 84% observed a single time. The sequenced sample was peripheral blood. These receptors were taken from a human donor with acute or convalescent COVID-19. The donor label of this sample is uncertain.

This clone was counted only a few times. The rearrangement joins TRBV6-5 to TRBJ2-2, with 7 bases identical to TRBD1. The CDR3 extends over 15 amino acids. Germline CDR1 and CDR2: MNHEY and SVGAGI. V shed 6 bases, J shed 4 bases, and the junction held 8 bases outside the gene matches. CDR3 nucleotide sequence: TGTGCCAGCAGAGACCCCGGGACAGCCACCGGGGAGCTGTTTTTT. It translates to CASRDPGTATGELFF.

The CDR3 protein is CASSEAVDFYSNQPQHF. CDR3 DNA: TGTGCCAGCAGTGAAGCGGTTGACTTCTATAGCAATCAGCCCCAGCATTTT. The rearrangement joins TRBV2 to TRBJ1-5; no definite D call. CDR3 size: 17 residues. Per the germline V gene, CDR1 is SNHLY and CDR2 is FYNNEI. V was shortened by 0 bases and J by 0 bases, with 12 bases between the two germline ends.

This clone was seen once. CDR3 in DNA: TGTGCCAGCAGCCAGACAGGGGGCGACTACGAGCAGTACTTC. The encoded protein is CASSQTGGDYEQYF. V and J are TRBV13 and TRBJ2-7, with 10 bases fitting TRBD1. V was pared by 5 bases and J by 3 bases, with 4 bases of the junction left unmatched. This CDR3 spans 14 amino acids. Germline CDR1 is PRHDT and CDR2 is FYEKMQ (reference sequence).

The CDR3 DNA is TGTGCCAGCAGCAAAGACAGGGGCTATTACGAGCAGTACTTC. It is translated as CASSKDRGYYEQYF. This chain links TRBV7-2 with TRBJ2-7, with 8 bases identical to TRBD1. The CDR3 is 14 amino acids. The V gene's germline CDR1 is SGHTA and CDR2 FQGNSA. The J segment lost 4 bases and the V segment lost 5 bases, leaving 7 bases of the junction unmatched.

The V call is TRBV2, the J call TRBJ2-1; 7 nucleotides match TRBD1. The trim removed 8 bases at V and 8 bases at J, leaving 24 bases unmatched. Germline loops: CDR1 SNHLY, CDR2 FYNNEI. The CDR3 is made up of 18 amino acids. The CDR3 spells CASFPPTGHAPIGDEQFF. CDR3 nucleotide sequence: TGTGCCAGCTTCCCCCCGACAGGGCACGCACCCATAGGGGATGAGCAGTTCTTC.

This chain links TRBV30 with TRBJ1-5; 7 nucleotides line up with TRBD1. V was pared by 3 bases and J by 1 base, with 3 bases of the junction left unmatched. Germline lookup yields CDR1 GTSNPN and CDR2 SVGIG (reference sequence). This CDR3 is 14 amino acids long. The CDR3 protein is CAWRSDRSNQPQHF. The CDR3 region has the DNA TGTGCCTGGAGATCGGACAGGAGCAATCAGCCCCAGCATTTT. Combining the CDR3 with reference TRBV30 and TRBJ1-5 gives the whole variable domain SQTIHQWPATLVQPVGSPLSLECTVEGTSNPNLYWYRQAAGRGLQLLFYSVGIGQISSEVPQNLSASRPQDRQFILSSKKLLLSDSGFYLCAWRSDRSNQPQHFGDGTRLSIL.

The rearrangement uses TRBV27 and TRBJ2-1; D gene unclear. Germline CDR1 is MNHEY and CDR2 is SMNVEV (reference sequence). V lost 4 bases and J 0 bases, leaving 10 bases between the germline ends. The CDR3 extends over 15 amino acids. The CDR3 coding sequence is TGTGCCAGCAGTTCCCCACGGAGCTCCTACAATGAGCAGTTCTTC. Its translation: CASSSPRSSYNEQFF.

This rearrangement joins TRBV7-2 to TRBJ2-7; the D gene is possibly TRBD2 (5 bases). Looked up from germline, CDR1 is SGHTA and CDR2 is FQGNSA. Trimming took off 5 bases at V and 5 bases at J, with 16 bases between the two ends. The CDR3 is 14 residues long. The CDR3 bases are TGTGCCAGCAGCGTACTAGGATTAATCCACGAGCAGTACTTC. Encoded protein: CASSVLGLIHEQYF.

This clone was counted once. The chain joins TRBV5-1 to TRBJ1-6; 7 nucleotides match TRBD1. V lost 4 bases and J lost 14; bases outside the gene matches: 24. The CDR3 spans 18 residues. The germline V gene encodes CDR1 SGHRS and CDR2 YFSETQ. Here the CDR3 reads CASSPGTALTGSYSSLHF. DNA for the CDR3: TGCGCCAGCAGCCCCGGGACAGCACTAACTGGGAGCTATTCGTCCCTCCACTTT. Drawing the rest from reference TRBV5-1 and TRBJ1-6, the complete variable domain is KAGVTQTPRYLIKTRGQQVTLSCSPISGHRSVSWYQQTPGQGLQFLFEYFSETQRNKGNFPGRFSGRQFSNSRSEMNVSTLELGDSALYLCASSPGTALTGSYSSLHFGNGTRLTVT.

The chain joins TRBV5-1 to TRBJ1-1; TRBD1 might be the D (6 bases). The CDR3 length is 14 residues. V lost 5 bases and J 2 bases, leaving 13 bases between the germline ends. Germline lookup yields CDR1 SGHRS and CDR2 YFSETQ. The CDR3 DNA follows: TGCGCCAGCAGGACGGGACACGTTAACACTGAAGCTTTCTTT. Encoded protein: CASRTGHVNTEAFF.

CDR3 in DNA: TGCAGCGTTGCGCGGAGCAGCTCCTACAATGAGCAGTTCTTC. As protein: CSVARSSSYNEQFF. The rearrangement joins TRBV29-1 to TRBJ2-1; D uncertain. V was shortened by 4 bases and J by 0 bases, with 10 bases between the two germline ends. This CDR3 spans 14 amino acids. Germline V lookup: CDR1 SQVTM, CDR2 ANQGSEA.

The rearrangement uses TRBV19 and TRBJ2-7; D ambiguous. The germline CDR1 and CDR2 sequences are LNHDA and SQIVND (reference sequence). V gave up 4 bases and J gave up 1 base, with 14 bases separating them. This CDR3 has 15 residues. The CDR3 sequence: CASSNQVGASYEQYF. CDR3 DNA: TGTGCCAGTAGTAACCAGGTGGGCGCGTCCTACGAGCAGTACTTC.

The V gene is TRBV5-1, the J gene TRBJ2-3, with 9 bases aligning to TRBD2. Germline V lookup: CDR1 SGHRS, CDR2 YFSETQ. V was clipped by 0 bases and J by 4 bases; unmatched bases: 6. The CDR3 covers 16 residues. CDR3 in amino acids: CASSLAQAGGSDTQYF. The CDR3 DNA reads as TGCGCCAGCAGCTTGGCACAGGCGGGAGGGTCAGATACGCAGTATTTT.

The chain combines TRBV5-1 with TRBJ2-3; TRBD2 matches at 8 bases. There are 14 residues in the CDR3. V lost 6 bases, J lost 5 bases, and 8 bases stayed unmatched. In germline, CDR1 is SGHRS, CDR2 YFSETQ. The DNA for the CDR3 is TGCGCCAGCAACGCGGGGGGTGTTAAAGATACGCAGTATTTT. Translated: CASNAGGVKDTQYF.

V and J are TRBV15 and TRBJ2-2; D not resolved. V was cut by 0 bases and J by 7 bases, with 12 bases left in between. The CDR3 consists of 15 residues. Germline V lookup: CDR1 LNHNV, CDR2 YYDKDF (reference sequence). The CDR3 here is CATSRDMLVGGELFF. The CDR3, as DNA: TGTGCCACCAGCAGAGATATGCTAGTCGGCGGGGAGCTGTTTTTT.

The chain combines TRBV30 with TRBJ1-1, with unresolved D. Trimming took off 1 base at V and 6 bases at J, with 9 bases between the two ends. The CDR3 sequence is 12 residues long. Germline V lookup: CDR1 GTSNPN, CDR2 SVGIG (reference sequence). CDR3 DNA sequence: TGTGCCTGGAGTGGCCCGAGGGCTGAAGCTTTCTTT. Translating gives CAWSGPRAEAFF.

The chain is built from TRBV15 and TRBJ2-7; 8 bases are a match to TRBD1. Germline V gene data show CDR1 as LNHNV and CDR2 as YYDKDF (reference sequence). The CDR3 consists of 12 residues. V gave up 5 bases and J gave up 13 bases; unmatched junction bases: 10. In DNA form, the CDR3 reads TGTGCCACCAGCCTAATGGGGGACAGGTCCTACTTC. Translation gives CATSLMGDRSYF.

The count of this clone is one. The gene calls are TRBV7-6 and TRBJ2-5; D is possibly TRBD1 (5 bases). The CDR3 is made up of 11 amino acids. V lost 5 bases and J 5 bases, leaving 6 bases between the germline ends. Germline CDR1 and CDR2: SGHVS and FNYEAQ. The CDR3 nucleotides read TGTGCCAGCAGCCAGGGCGAGACCCAGTACTTC. Encoded protein: CASSQGETQYF.

This clone showed up just once. The chain joins TRBV9 to TRBJ1-4; D may be TRBD1 (5 bases). This CDR3 is 16 amino acids long. From germline, CDR1 is SGDLS and CDR2 YYNGEE. Deletions cut 2 bases from V and 1 base from J, with 12 bases between. The CDR3 is CASSVGGTGTNEKLFF. The DNA for the CDR3 is TGTGCCAGCAGCGTCGGGGGGACGGGAACTAATGAAAAACTGTTTTTT.

This chain joins TRBV5-6 and TRBJ1-5; 7 bases are a match to TRBD1. Germline-derived CDR1 and CDR2 are SGHDT and YYEEEE. The CDR3 runs 14 residues. Trimming took 1 base from V and 6 from J; bases not matched to a gene: 4. CDR3 residues: CASSLNRGFQPQHF. CDR3 DNA sequence: TGTGCCAGCAGCTTGAACAGGGGATTTCAGCCCCAGCATTTT.

CDR3 DNA: TGTGCCAGCAGTTTACATGGGCAAGCTTTCTTT. It translates to CASSLHGQAFF. The rearrangement uses TRBV28 and TRBJ1-1; no reliable D call. The CDR3 is 11 residues long. Trimming left V 2 bases short and J 9 bases short, with 7 bases between. Germline CDR1 and CDR2: MDHEN and SYDVKM.

The CDR3 spells CASSLDGSPSSGNTIYF. The CDR3 nucleotides read TGCGCCAGCAGCTTGGATGGCAGTCCTTCGTCAGGAAACACCATATATTTT. The J gene is TRBJ1-3, the V gene TRBV5-1; D uncertain. Trimming pared 0 bases from V and 4 bases from J, leaving 17 bases between. Germline V CDR1 and CDR2: SGHRS, YFSETQ. The CDR3 totals 17 residues.

The chain employs TRBV9 and TRBJ2-1; TRBD2 agrees at 11 bases. This CDR3 is built from 15 residues. V lost 4 bases and J lost 4; bases outside the gene matches: 4. CDR1 SGDLS and CDR2 YYNGEE come from the germline V gene. The CDR3 spells CASSIGTSGYNEQFF. DNA of the CDR3: TGTGCCAGCAGCATCGGGACTAGCGGTTACAATGAGCAGTTCTTC.

The chain is built from TRBV6-1 and TRBJ1-1, with TRBD1 as a possible D gene (5 bases). Trimming pared 3 bases from V and 6 bases from J, leaving 14 bases between. The CDR3 loop spans 14 amino acids. The germline V gene has CDR1 MNHNS and CDR2 SASEGT. The DNA of the CDR3 is TGTGCCAGCAGTGATTTGATCCCGGGGGCTGAAGCTTTCTTT. Translation: CASSDLIPGAEAFF.

The gene calls are TRBV19 and TRBJ2-7; TRBD1 aligns across 11 bases. The CDR3 loop spans 16 amino acids. The germline gives CDR1 LNHDA, CDR2 SQIVND (reference sequence). The ends lost 5 bases at V and 3 bases at J; junction bases unmatched: 9. In DNA form, the CDR3 reads TGTGCCAGTAGTTATCGGACAGGGGGCGGTTTCTACGAGCAGTACTTC. Its translation is CASSYRTGGGFYEQYF.

The V and J genes are TRBV12-3 or TRBV12-4 and TRBJ1-4; 7 bases fit TRBD1. This CDR3 is built from 13 residues. The ends lost 5 bases at V and 7 bases at J; junction bases unmatched: 4. The CDR3 DNA follows: TGTGCCAGCAGTCCCGACAGGGCTGAAAAACTGTTTTTT. It codes for CASSPDRAEKLFF.

The J gene is TRBJ2-7, the V gene TRBV20-1; TRBD2 is a possible D gene (5 bases). This CDR3 is 10 amino acids long. Trimming removed 6 bases from V and 3 bases from J, with 6 bases in between. The germline CDR1 and CDR2 sequences are DFQATT and SNEGSKA (reference sequence). The chain's CDR3 is CSARGYEQYF. CDR3 DNA sequence: TGCAGTGCCCGGGGCTACGAGCAGTACTTC.

The rearrangement joins TRBV7-9 to TRBJ2-7; 7 nucleotides agree with TRBD1. The CDR3 extends over 12 amino acids. CDR1 is SEHNR and CDR2 is FQNEAQ in the germline V gene (reference sequence). V trimming: 8 bases; J trimming: 1 base; junction bases outside the gene matches: 2. CDR3 in amino acids: CASGTVSYEQYF. CDR3 DNA: TGTGCCAGCGGGACAGTATCCTACGAGCAGTACTTC.

V gene TRBV19 combines with J gene TRBJ1-5; 7 bases are shared with TRBD1. Germline V gene sequence: CDR1 LNHDA, CDR2 SQIVND (reference sequence). CDR3 length: 14 amino acids. Unmatched junction bases numbered 13, after V lost 8 bases and J lost 9 bases. The CDR3 loop is CASAEGQFKRPQHF. CDR3 DNA sequence: TGTGCCAGTGCAGAGGGACAGTTTAAGCGGCCCCAGCATTTT.

The gene calls are TRBV7-9 and TRBJ2-2; 7 positions agree with TRBD2. V lost 7 bases, J lost 5 bases, and 13 bases stayed unmatched. This CDR3 is built from 16 residues. Germline V gene data show CDR1 as SEHNR and CDR2 as FQNEAQ (reference sequence). The CDR3 region is CASTSSRTSGTGELFF. The CDR3 bases are TGTGCCAGCACCTCCTCTCGGACTAGTGGGACCGGGGAGCTGTTTTTT.

This chain joins TRBV11-2 and TRBJ2-1, with TRBD1 matching 7 bases. With V trimmed by 5 bases and J by 6 bases, 13 bases remained unmatched. CDR3 size: 16 residues. Germline V gives CDR1 SGHAT, CDR2 FQNNGV. Here the CDR3 reads CASSILSGTAPNEQFF. The DNA of the CDR3 is TGTGCCAGCAGCATCCTATCCGGGACAGCCCCCAATGAGCAGTTCTTC.